The T cell receptor beta chain described here comes from a study of siplizumab effects on memory and regulatory T cells. TCRdb keeps only in-frame clones here, not all; method: immunoSEQ multiplex PCR. The table includes about 87,000 clones, 87% detected once. Findings and limits, study-wide: Naive-or-memory phenotypes were unassignable for roughly 75-96% of proliferating CD4+ or CD8+ clones. Solely a minor proportion of alloreactive clones could be assigned to unstimulated subsets. There appeared to be greater diversity in naive T cells than in memory cells, and naive T cells seemed major contributors to the alloresponse. With siplizumab, mappable alloreactive CD4+ clones averaged 68.8% Treg-derived, versus about 29% in controls.

Remarks on this clone: Antigen unknown.

Trimming removed 4 bases from V and 7 bases from J, with 13 bases in between. The CDR3 runs 13 residues. Germline V CDR1 and CDR2: LNHDA, SQIVND (reference sequence). The sequence was obtained from a human donor in good health. The sample comprised Tregs sorted from blood. The chain couples TRBV19 to TRBJ1-2; no definite D call. The CDR3 protein is CASSKGKGFGYTF. CDR3 in DNA: TGTGCCAGTAGTAAAGGGAAAGGGTTTGGCTACACCTTC.